The 8 T cell receptor beta chains below all came from one sample that was sequenced in a study of post-analysis software for immune sequencing data. The study, taken as a whole, reports: Five TRBV segments, including TRBV5-6, TRBV5-1 and TRBV20-1, were more frequent in patients than controls.

These receptors' antigens are unknown. Unique molecular identifiers featured in each of the TCR beta cDNA libraries. A single record per CDR3 protein comes from TCRdb applying MiXCR to the PCR reads. This sample yields hundreds of thousands of distinct CDR3 sequences, of which around 64% are seen a single time; roughly 12% belongs to the top ten. Sequencing was performed on blood. Receptor source: a girl aged 2 to 10 with multiple sclerosis.

The rearrangement links TRBV7-9 to TRBJ2-3; no clear D. The CDR3 is 14 amino acids. Germline values: CDR1 SEHNR, CDR2 FQNEAQ (reference sequence). V was shortened by 5 bases and J by 4 bases, with 13 bases between the two germline ends. CDR3 in amino acids: CASSPMVWPDTQYF. In DNA, the CDR3 is TGTGCCAGCAGCCCCATGGTGTGGCCAGATACGCAGTATTTT. Full variable domain (rest looked up from reference TRBV7-9 and TRBJ2-3): DTGVSQNPRHKITKRGQNVTFRCDPISEHNRLYWYRQTLGQGPEFLTYFQNEAQLEKSRLLSDRFSAERPKGSFSTLEIQRTEQGDSAMYLCASSPMVWPDTQYFGPGTRLTVL.

The chain has TRBV2 and TRBJ2-4; the D is unclear. Judging by the DNA end, TRBJ2-7 fits better; the J call may be wrong. Germline V lookup: CDR1 SNHLY, CDR2 FYNNEI. The CDR3 sequence is 13 residues long. The CDR3 DNA sequence: TGTGCCAGCAGTATCCTAATCGTCTACGAGCAGTACTTC. This translates into CASSILIVYEQYF.

The chain links TRBV4-1 to TRBJ2-4, with D perhaps being TRBD1 or TRBD2 (5 bases each). Germline CDR1 and CDR2: MGHRA and YSYEKL. The CDR3 contains 15 residues. Trimming removed 3 bases from V and 0 bases from J, with 9 bases in between. CDR3 DNA sequence: TGCGCCAGCAGCCATTCCGGGACAGCCAAAAACATTCAGTACTTC. Its translation: CASSHSGTAKNIQYF.

V usage is TRBV2 and J usage is TRBJ2-1, with D perhaps matching TRBD1 (5 bases). V was trimmed by 7 bases and J by 4 bases, leaving 11 bases between them. The CDR3 contains 13 residues. Germline V lookup: CDR1 SNHLY, CDR2 FYNNEI. CDR3 DNA sequence: TGTGCCAGCAAGGCAGGGATTTACAATGAGCAGTTCTTC. Its translation: CASKAGIYNEQFF.

This clonotype has a handful of counts. V and J are TRBV7-2 and TRBJ2-7; TRBD2 agrees at 8 bases. The CDR3 covers 16 residues. V gave up 1 base and J gave up 6 bases; unmatched junction bases: 11. Germline V CDR1 and CDR2: SGHTA, FQGNSA. Written as DNA, the CDR3 is TGTGCCAGCAGCTTAGTCGCGGGATTAGCGGGAATCGAGCAGTACTTC. It translates to CASSLVAGLAGIEQYF.

The rearrangement links TRBV7-9 to TRBJ2-5, with TRBD2 matching over 7 bases. V was clipped by 4 bases and J by 11 bases; unmatched bases: 19. The CDR3 contains 16 residues. Germline CDR1 reads SEHNR; CDR2 reads FQNEAQ (reference sequence). CDR3 bases: TGTGCCAGCAGCTGGCGGGAGCGGTCTTCCTACAATGAGCAGTACTTC. Residues: CASSWRERSSYNEQYF.

The chain carries TRBV20-1 and TRBJ2-3; the D is unclear. This CDR3 has 13 amino acids. Trimming left V 2 bases short and J 1 base short, with 7 bases between. The germline gives CDR1 DFQATT, CDR2 SNEGSKA (reference sequence). The CDR3 nucleotides read TGCAGTGCTAGAAAGTCAGGCACAGATACGCAGTATTTT. Amino acid sequence: CSARKSGTDTQYF.

This chain connects TRBV12-3 or TRBV12-4 to TRBJ2-7, with no clear D. Trimming took 1 base from V and 1 from J, leaving 11 bases between them. This CDR3 is 15 amino acids long. The CDR3 sequence: CASSLEALTSYEQYF. The CDR3 coding sequence is TGTGCCAGCAGTTTAGAAGCTCTTACGTCCTACGAGCAGTACTTC.